The subject of this entry is one T cell receptor beta chain. Its antigen is as yet unknown. The data stem from a study of T cell responses to AZD1222 COVID-19 vaccine. Study outcomes and limitations: The donor group comprised mostly white British people and more females; the analysis possibly underestimated clonal diversity. After two AZD1222 doses, spike-specific TCR breadth and depth rose versus day 0. As reported, nearly half of all spike-specific TCRs target variant regions that are unmutated.

Profiled with immunoSEQ multiplex PCR; TCRdb holds only in-frame clones, not every one. The sample consists of some 180,000 clones, roughly 92% of them appearing once. Trimming took off 1 base at V and 6 bases at J, with 9 bases between the two ends. Germline V gene data show CDR1 as SGHNT and CDR2 as YENEEA. The CDR3 is 13 residues long. The V call is TRBV11-3, the J call TRBJ1-1, with TRBD1 as a possible D gene (5 bases). The source was peripheral blood, collected 28 days after the second AZD1222 dose. The receptor was isolated from an adult who received the AZD1222 COVID-19 vaccine. CDR3 sequence: CASSLGTGAEAFF. In DNA, the CDR3 is TGTGCCAGCAGCTTAGGGACGGGGGCTGAAGCTTTCTTT.